Only a few counts were recorded for the clone carrying this T cell receptor (beta chain). TCRdb redid the calling of the 5' RACE reads with MiXCR, one entry per CDR3 protein. The sample includes about 90,000 distinct CDR3 sequences, about 13% of them seen just once. The sample comes from a study of T-cell memory formation after mild COVID-19. V lost 4 bases to trimming and J lost 3 bases; unmatched junction nucleotides: 7. Germline-derived CDR1 and CDR2 are SGHVS and FQNEAQ. This CDR3 contains 15 residues. The sequence was collected from an adult woman who had mild COVID-19 (a few samples of this study predate the infection). Cell type and time point are not known. The chain combines TRBV7-8 with TRBJ2-5, with 8 bases matching TRBD1. The sequenced sample was PBMCs or a T cell subset sorted from them (not recorded which). The CDR3 DNA follows: TGTGCCAGCAGCTCCCCGGACAGGGAAAAAGAGACCCAGTACTTC. Protein: CASSSPDREKETQYF.